This T cell receptor beta chain is from a study of blood T cell repertoires in COVID-19. Across the study: Some COVID-19 samples were acute and others convalescent; all came from the United States, Italy and Spain. Sample material is recorded as cDNA or gDNA derived from T cells, B-cell-depleted T cells, or PBMCs.

In the study's own analysis: For nucleated cells, counts were estimated from reference gene primer amplification. Sequencing was performed with immunoSEQ multiplex PCR; in TCRdb, only in-frame clones are kept and a portion is missing. V and J calls and clone size are those listed in that table; D and trimming were worked out from the DNA. Counted here are 300,000 to 400,000 clones, about 93% occurring once; the ten biggest clones make up about 3.5%. V was clipped by 2 bases and J by 1 base; unmatched bases: 7. This CDR3 has 16 residues. Per germline, CDR1 MNHEY and CDR2 SVGEGT. The chain joins TRBV6-2 or TRBV6-3 to TRBJ1-1, with 7 bases fitting TRBD1. This clonotype was obtained from a woman aged 18-35 years who had recovered from COVID-19. What was sequenced was peripheral blood. This chain's CDR3 is CASSYTRQGTNTEAFF. CDR3 nucleotide sequence: TGTGCCAGCAGTTACACTCGACAGGGTACGAACACTGAAGCTTTCTTT.